The next 31 T cell receptor beta chains were all read from a single sample in a study of cytomegalovirus exposure and HLA in healthy donors. Amplification used 60 Vbeta primers and 13 Jbeta primers. Clones were sequenced by immunoSEQ multiplex PCR, and TCRdb holds only the in-frame ones, with some missing. The table records fewer than 120,000 clones, 75% to 90% of them present only once. The sample was PBMCs. The receptors were sampled from a man aged 40-50 years in good health and CMV-seronegative.

The chain uses TRBV15 and TRBJ1-5; D gene uncertain. This CDR3 region has 19 residues. Trimming removed 0 bases at V and 5 bases at J, with 23 bases between. CDR1 is LNHNV, CDR2 YYDKDF, per germline (reference sequence). The CDR3 sequence: CATSREPLSYGGPYQPQHF. The CDR3 region has the DNA TGTGCCACCAGCAGAGAACCCCTTTCGTACGGAGGGCCATATCAGCCCCAGCATTTT.

This clone has just a few counts. V is TRBV5-1 and J is TRBJ1-6, with a weak D call TRBD1 (6 bases). Germline assignment: CDR1 SGHRS and CDR2 YFSETQ. Trimming removed 0 bases from V and 11 bases from J, with 15 bases in between. The CDR3 extends over 15 amino acids. The CDR3 bases are TGCGCCAGCAGCTTGGCCGTTTCAGGGGCTGCACCCCTCCACTTT. As protein: CASSLAVSGAAPLHF. The variable domain in full, with the rest retrieved from reference TRBV5-1 and TRBJ1-6, is KAGVTQTPRYLIKTRGQQVTLSCSPISGHRSVSWYQQTPGQGLQFLFEYFSETQRNKGNFPGRFSGRQFSNSRSEMNVSTLELGDSALYLCASSLAVSGAAPLHFGNGTRLTVT.

This clone was counted only a few times. The sample contains more than one DNA sequence encoding this CDR3. The V gene is TRBV7-9, the J gene TRBJ2-3, with TRBD1 matching 8 bases. The CDR3 is made up of 14 amino acids. The germline CDR1 and CDR2 sequences are SEHNR and FQNEAQ (reference sequence). The junction had 2 bases not matched to a gene; V was cut back by 5 bases and J by 1 base. The CDR3 loop reads CASSAGGGTDTQYF. CDR3 bases: TGTGCCAGCAGCGCAGGGGGCGGCACAGATACGCAGTATTTT.

This clone was detected only once. This chain connects TRBV6-5 to TRBJ2-7; 7 bases agree with TRBD1. The germline V gene encodes CDR1 MNHEY and CDR2 SVGAGI. V dropped 5 bases and J dropped 3; count of bases not matched to a gene: 10. The CDR3 is 15 amino acids. The chain's CDR3 is CASSPTGESYYEQYF. For the CDR3, the DNA is TGTGCCAGCAGTCCTACAGGGGAATCCTACTACGAGCAGTACTTC.

The gene calls are TRBV4-1 and TRBJ1-2; D unresolved. V lost 0 bases, J lost 4 bases, and 12 bases lay in between. The CDR3 contains 15 residues. Germline assignment: CDR1 MGHRA and CDR2 YSYEKL. In DNA, the CDR3 is TGCGCCAGCAGCCAAGAAGGAGTAGTTTCCTATGGCTACACCTTC. The encoded protein is CASSQEGVVSYGYTF.

The gene calls are TRBV28 and TRBJ1-2; a possible D gene is TRBD1 (6 bases). Germline CDR1 and CDR2: MDHEN and SYDVKM. Trimming removed 4 bases from V and 3 bases from J, with 15 bases in between. The CDR3 totals 15 residues. CDR3 DNA sequence: TGTGCCAGCAGTTCCGACTTAAGGACAGACTATGGCTACACCTTC. It yields the protein CASSSDLRTDYGYTF.

The chain carries TRBV19 and TRBJ1-4; D might be TRBD1 (6 bases). The germline V gene has CDR1 LNHDA and CDR2 SQIVND (reference sequence). The CDR3 sequence is 15 residues long. The V and J ends lost 6 bases and 0 bases respectively, with 11 bases between them. The CDR3 loop reads CASSETGATNEKLFF. The CDR3 region has the DNA TGTGCCAGTAGCGAGACAGGTGCAACTAATGAAAAACTGTTTTTT. The full variable domain, its missing parts supplied by reference TRBV19 and TRBJ1-4, is DGGITQSPKYLFRKEGQNVTLSCEQNLNHDAMYWYRQDPGQGLRLIYYSQIVNDFQKGDIAEGYSVSREKKESFPLTVTSAQKNPTAFYLCASSETGATNEKLFFGSGTQLSVL.

V and J are TRBV28 and TRBJ1-2; D may be TRBD1 (5 bases). The germline CDR1 and CDR2 sequences are MDHEN and SYDVKM. The CDR3 totals 14 residues. V lost 2 bases and J 4 bases, leaving 11 bases between the germline ends. The CDR3 reads CASSLGGRGYGYTF. The CDR3 DNA sequence: TGTGCCAGCAGTTTAGGGGGGAGAGGCTATGGCTACACCTTC.

The rearrangement joins TRBV5-6 to TRBJ1-4; no firm D call. V was cut by 4 bases and J by 8 bases, with 15 bases left in between. The germline V gene has CDR1 SGHDT and CDR2 YYEEEE. CDR3 length: 14 amino acids. CDR3 DNA: TGTGCCAGCAGCACTCCCCGGGATGGCGAAAAACTGTTTTTT. This sequence encodes CASSTPRDGEKLFF.

The chain combines TRBV5-6 with TRBJ1-6; D is uncertain. V lost 0 bases, J lost 3 bases, and 7 bases lay in between. The CDR3 loop spans 15 amino acids. Germline V gene data show CDR1 as SGHDT and CDR2 as YYEEEE. For the CDR3, the DNA is TGTGCCAGCAGCTTGGTGGCAGACTATAATTCACCCCTCCACTTT. Translation gives CASSLVADYNSPLHF.

The chain carries TRBV7-2 and TRBJ2-2, with 7 bases that match TRBD2. Looked up from germline, CDR1 is SGHTA and CDR2 is FQGNSA. This CDR3 spans 15 amino acids. The V and J ends lost 1 base and 4 bases, in that order; junction bases with no gene match: 3. CDR3 coding DNA: TGTGCCAGCAGCTTAGTGGGAGGGCGCACCGGGGAGCTGTTTTTT. Encoded protein: CASSLVGGRTGELFF.

The chain employs TRBV11-2 and TRBJ1-4; D is possibly TRBD1 (5 bases). V dropped 1 base and J dropped 0 bases, with 9 bases sitting between them. The CDR3 is made up of 16 amino acids. Germline V gene sequence: CDR1 SGHAT, CDR2 FQNNGV. The CDR3 DNA sequence: TGTGCCAGCAGCTTAGGACAGTATGCAACTAATGAAAAACTGTTTTTT. Residues: CASSLGQYATNEKLFF.

In its sample, this clone was seen once. The same CDR3 arises from other DNA sequences in this sample as well. The V and J genes are TRBV15 and TRBJ1-5, with 10 bases fitting TRBD1. The CDR3 has 15 residues. CDR1 is LNHNV, CDR2 YYDKDF, per germline (reference sequence). Unmatched junction bases numbered 0, after V lost 3 bases and J lost 1 base. In nucleotides, the CDR3 is TGTGCCACCAGCAGGGGACAGGGGAGCAATCAGCCCCAGCATTTT. Its protein is CATSRGQGSNQPQHF.

This chain connects TRBV11-2 to TRBJ1-1; no clear D. Trimming left V 3 bases short and J 5 bases short, with 13 bases between. The CDR3 totals 14 residues. Germline V gene data show CDR1 as SGHAT and CDR2 as FQNNGV. The CDR3 protein is CASSLTRGRTEAFF. CDR3 coding DNA: TGTGCCAGCAGCTTGACTAGAGGACGTACTGAAGCTTTCTTT.

This clone was detected only a few times. The chain carries TRBV11-2 and TRBJ2-1; D perhaps matches TRBD2 (7 bases). The length of the CDR3 is 13 residues. The germline V and J ends were trimmed by 3 bases and 12 bases, with 15 bases remaining between them. Germline values: CDR1 SGHAT, CDR2 FQNNGV. In DNA, the CDR3 is TGTGCCAGCAGCTTTGGGGGGGCGGGTGCGCAGTTCTTC. Translation gives CASSFGGAGAQFF.

The rearrangement links TRBV5-4 to TRBJ2-7, with a possible D match to TRBD2 (6 bases). V was shortened by 3 bases and J by 5 bases, with 15 bases between the two germline ends. This CDR3 has 14 residues. Germline loops: CDR1 SGHNT, CDR2 YYREEE (reference sequence). The CDR3 reads CASSSTTRVNEQYF. In DNA form, the CDR3 reads TGTGCCAGCAGCTCTACGACTAGGGTCAACGAGCAGTACTTC.

Only a few counts were recorded for this clone. This CDR3 is also generated by other DNA sequences in the sample. The chain carries TRBV6-6 and TRBJ1-1; the D gene is possibly TRBD1 (5 bases). Trimming stripped 6 bases from V and 1 base from J, with 6 bases between. Germline assignment: CDR1 MNHNY and CDR2 SVGAGI (reference sequence). There are 12 residues in the CDR3. This CDR3 is CASRDKNTEAFF. Here the CDR3 DNA reads TGTGCCAGCAGGGACAAGAACACTGAAGCTTTCTTT.

This rearrangement joins TRBV6-4 to TRBJ1-1; no clear D gene. The germline V gene has CDR1 MRHNA and CDR2 SNTAGT. This CDR3 has 13 residues. Trimming stripped 6 bases from V and 1 base from J, with 9 bases between. CDR3 region: CASSLGSNTEAFF. CDR3 bases: TGTGCCAGCAGCCTGGGCTCGAACACTGAAGCTTTCTTT.

V is TRBV2 and J is TRBJ1-1; possibly TRBD1 for D (5 bases). Germline-derived CDR1 and CDR2 are SNHLY and FYNNEI. V dropped 7 bases and J dropped 6 bases, with 15 bases sitting between them. The CDR3 sequence is 13 residues long. The CDR3 DNA sequence: TGTGCCAGCATCCCGGAGGGACGGCCTGAAGCTTTCTTT. This encodes CASIPEGRPEAFF.

The V and J genes are TRBV6-1 and TRBJ1-2; 7 positions match TRBD1. Trimming cost V 5 bases and J 6 bases; bases outside gene matches: 9. The CDR3 loop spans 14 amino acids. In germline, CDR1 is MNHNS, CDR2 SASEGT. CDR3 coding DNA: TGTGCCAGCAGTTTTAACAGGGGTTTAGATGGCTACACCTTC. Translating gives CASSFNRGLDGYTF.

In its sample, this clone was seen many times. The chain couples TRBV6-1 to TRBJ1-1, with a weak D call TRBD1 (6 bases). CDR3 length: 12 residues. Germline V gene data show CDR1 as MNHNS and CDR2 as SASEGT. The V gene lost 3 bases and the J gene lost 8 bases, with 10 bases spanning the gap. The CDR3 sequence: CASSEVRGEAFF. The CDR3 nucleotides are TGTGCCAGCAGTGAGGTCAGGGGCGAAGCTTTCTTT.

The V call is TRBV5-4, the J call TRBJ2-2; 7 bases are a match to TRBD1. The length of the CDR3 is 18 residues. Germline V gene sequence: CDR1 SGHNT, CDR2 YYREEE (reference sequence). The junction had 15 bases not matched to a gene; V was cut back by 1 base and J by 6 bases. CDR3 amino acids: CASSLRKTTGFLPGELFF. CDR3 sequence (DNA): TGTGCCAGCAGCTTGCGGAAGACGACAGGGTTTCTTCCCGGGGAGCTGTTTTTT.

The V call is TRBV6-5, the J call TRBJ1-5, with unresolved D. CDR1 MNHEY and CDR2 SVGAGI come from the germline V gene. The CDR3 has 15 residues. Trimming left V 0 bases short and J 2 bases short, with 8 bases between. The CDR3 sequence is CASSYSHRGNQPQHF. DNA for the CDR3: TGTGCCAGCAGTTACTCGCACCGGGGCAATCAGCCCCAGCATTTT.

V and J are TRBV2 and TRBJ2-5, with 7 bases that match TRBD1. The CDR3 length is 14 residues. The V gene end was trimmed by 10 bases and the J gene end by 4 bases; junction bases not matched to a gene: 12. Per germline, CDR1 SNHLY and CDR2 FYNNEI. The CDR3 sequence is CATLYDRARETQYF. The CDR3 DNA follows: TGTGCCACCCTATACGACAGGGCCCGAGAGACCCAGTACTTC.

The V call is TRBV5-1, the J call TRBJ2-7; the D gene is possibly TRBD2 (6 bases). Trimming took off 4 bases at V and 4 bases at J, with 9 bases between the two ends. Germline CDR1 and CDR2: SGHRS and YFSETQ. The CDR3 loop spans 12 amino acids. CDR3 sequence reads: CASSLGGYEQYF. CDR3 DNA: TGCGCCAGCAGCCTTGGAGGGTACGAGCAGTACTTC.

This clone is a singleton in its sample. J is TRBJ1-4 and V is TRBV14; D perhaps matches TRBD1 (6 bases). The CDR3 loop spans 18 amino acids. The V gene lost 0 bases and the J gene lost 1 base, with 15 bases spanning the gap. Germline V gene sequence: CDR1 SGHDN, CDR2 FVKESK. The CDR3 DNA reads TGTGCCAGCAGCCAAGAAGGCGGGGGCGGCCTAACTAATGAAAAACTGTTTTTT. This codes for CASSQEGGGGLTNEKLFF.

The V gene is TRBV7-9, the J gene TRBJ2-1; 9 bases agree with TRBD2. Trimming cost V 3 bases and J 6 bases; bases outside gene matches: 3. The CDR3 runs to 14 residues. Per the germline V gene, CDR1 is SEHNR and CDR2 is FQNEAQ (reference sequence). In DNA form, the CDR3 reads TGTGCCAGCAGCTTCCAGACTAGCGGCAATGAGCAGTTCTTC. Translated, it gives CASSFQTSGNEQFF.

CDR3 sequence: CASSLDGTSGPGELFF. Here the CDR3 DNA reads TGTGCCAGCAGCTTGGATGGGACTAGTGGTCCCGGGGAGCTGTTTTTT. The rearrangement joins TRBV5-4 to TRBJ2-2, with 8 bases matching TRBD2. The CDR3 is 16 residues long. Germline V gives CDR1 SGHNT, CDR2 YYREEE (reference sequence). The V and J ends lost 0 bases and 6 bases, in that order; junction bases with no gene match: 7.

This sequence joins TRBV19 and TRBJ2-7, with D possibly TRBD1 on 6 matching bases. The CDR3 runs to 13 residues. Trimming shortened V by 5 bases and J by 6 bases, and 14 bases separated the two germline ends. Germline values: CDR1 LNHDA, CDR2 SQIVND (reference sequence). In DNA, the CDR3 is TGTGCCAGTAGTGGGAGCTCAGGGGTCGAGCAGTACTTC. Protein: CASSGSSGVEQYF. The variable domain in full, with the rest retrieved from reference TRBV19 and TRBJ2-7, is DGGITQSPKYLFRKEGQNVTLSCEQNLNHDAMYWYRQDPGQGLRLIYYSQIVNDFQKGDIAEGYSVSREKKESFPLTVTSAQKNPTAFYLCASSGSSGVEQYFGPGTRLTVT.

The rearrangement uses TRBV27 and TRBJ1-5, with 7 bases identical to TRBD1. Germline assignment: CDR1 MNHEY and CDR2 SMNVEV (reference sequence). V was pared by 5 bases and J by 5 bases, with 6 bases of the junction left unmatched. The length of the CDR3 is 14 residues. The CDR3 DNA follows: TGTGCCAGCAGTCTACAGGGGCCTTATCAGCCCCAGCATTTT. This gives the protein CASSLQGPYQPQHF.

The chain combines TRBV5-5 with TRBJ1-5, with D possibly TRBD1 on 5 matching bases. Trimming left V 1 base short and J 8 bases short, with 10 bases between. Per the germline V gene, CDR1 is SGHKS and CDR2 is YYEKEE (reference sequence). The CDR3 runs 13 residues. For the CDR3, the DNA is TGTGCCAGCAGCTTGAACCGGGGGGAGCCCCAGCATTTT. It specifies CASSLNRGEPQHF. The whole variable domain, filled in from reference TRBV5-5 and TRBJ1-5, reads DAGVTQSPTHLIKTRGQQVTLRCSPISGHKSVSWYQQVLGQGPQFIFQYYEKEERGRGNFPDRFSARQFPNYSSELNVNALLLGDSALYLCASSLNRGEPQHFGDGTRLSIL.